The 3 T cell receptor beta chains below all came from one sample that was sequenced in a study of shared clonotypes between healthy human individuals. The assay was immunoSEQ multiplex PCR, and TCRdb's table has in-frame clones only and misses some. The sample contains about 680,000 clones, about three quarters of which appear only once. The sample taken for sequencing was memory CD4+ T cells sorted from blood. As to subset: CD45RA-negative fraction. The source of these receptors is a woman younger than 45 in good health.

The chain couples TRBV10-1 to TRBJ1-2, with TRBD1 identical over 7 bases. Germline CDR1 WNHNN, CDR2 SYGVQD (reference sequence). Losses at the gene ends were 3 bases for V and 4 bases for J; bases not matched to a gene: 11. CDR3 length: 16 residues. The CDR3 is CASSEGTVHSGYGYTF. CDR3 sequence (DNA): TGCGCCAGCAGTGAAGGGACAGTCCATTCCGGCTATGGCTACACCTTC.

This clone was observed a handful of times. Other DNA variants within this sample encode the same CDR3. CDR3 nucleotides: TGTGCCAGCAGCTTGGGACAGCTGAACACTGAAGCTTTCTTT. This encodes CASSLGQLNTEAFF. The genes are TRBV11-2 and TRBJ1-1; 7 positions match TRBD1. The germline V gene encodes CDR1 SGHAT and CDR2 FQNNGV. The CDR3 is 14 amino acids. Germline trimming cut 3 bases from V and 0 bases from J; bases unmatched to any gene: 1.

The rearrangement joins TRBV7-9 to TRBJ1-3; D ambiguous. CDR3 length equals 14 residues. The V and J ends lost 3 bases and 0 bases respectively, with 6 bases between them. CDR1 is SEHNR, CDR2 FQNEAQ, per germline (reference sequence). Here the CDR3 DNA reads TGTGCCAGCAGCTTTACGCCCTCTGGAAACACCATATATTTT. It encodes CASSFTPSGNTIYF.